This TCR beta chain was obtained from a study of T cell clonotyping in hematopoietic cell transplantation. Data came from immunoSEQ multiplex PCR; TCRdb stores just in-frame clones and leaves some out. Among about 18,000 clones listed, more than 75% were seen once. The ends were cut back, 5 bases at V and 0 bases at J, with 13 bases in the middle. Germline assignment: CDR1 SGHVS and CDR2 FQNEAQ. This CDR3 region has 15 residues. This sample's time point: recipient sample about 28 days before transplant, after cytoreduction. The receptor's source is a man between 45 and 60 years old with acute myeloid leukemia. Some clones in this sample may be carry-over from other donors' samples. Sequenced here: peripheral blood mononuclear cells, sampled before stem cell transplant. This chain joins TRBV7-8 and TRBJ1-1; D may be TRBD1 (6 bases). CDR3: CASSPLGHLNTEAFF. CDR3 DNA: TGTGCCAGCAGCCCATTGGGACACCTGAACACTGAAGCTTTCTTT.